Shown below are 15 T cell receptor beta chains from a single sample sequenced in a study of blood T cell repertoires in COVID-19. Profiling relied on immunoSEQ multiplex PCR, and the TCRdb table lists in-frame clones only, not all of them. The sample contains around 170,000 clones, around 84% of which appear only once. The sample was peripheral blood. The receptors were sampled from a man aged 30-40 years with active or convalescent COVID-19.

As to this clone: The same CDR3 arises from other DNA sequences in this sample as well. This chain's CDR3 is CASSPGQGGEKLFF. The CDR3 bases are TGCGCCAGCAGCCCCGGACAGGGAGGTGAAAAACTGTTTTTT. This sequence joins TRBV5-1 and TRBJ1-4, with 8 bases that match TRBD1. The germline CDR1 and CDR2 sequences are SGHRS and YFSETQ. V shed 4 bases, J shed 7 bases, and the junction held 6 bases outside the gene matches. The CDR3 is 14 amino acids. The full variable domain, rest sourced from reference TRBV5-1 and TRBJ1-4, is KAGVTQTPRYLIKTRGQQVTLSCSPISGHRSVSWYQQTPGQGLQFLFEYFSETQRNKGNFPGRFSGRQFSNSRSEMNVSTLELGDSALYLCASSPGQGGEKLFFGSGTQLSVL.

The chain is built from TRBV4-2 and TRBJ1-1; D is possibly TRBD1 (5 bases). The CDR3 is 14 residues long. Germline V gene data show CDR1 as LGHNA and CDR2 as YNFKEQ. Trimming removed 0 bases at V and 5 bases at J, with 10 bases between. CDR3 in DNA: TGTGCCAGCAGCCAAGAGGGGGGGTGGACTGAAGCTTTCTTT. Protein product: CASSQEGGWTEAFF.

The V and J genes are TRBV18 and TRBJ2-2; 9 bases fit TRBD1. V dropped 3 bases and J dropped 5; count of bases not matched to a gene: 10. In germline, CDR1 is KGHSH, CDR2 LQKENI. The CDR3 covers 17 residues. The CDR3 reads CASSPNLQGAQTGELFF. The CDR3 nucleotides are TGTGCCAGCTCACCGAACCTACAGGGGGCGCAGACCGGGGAGCTGTTTTTT.

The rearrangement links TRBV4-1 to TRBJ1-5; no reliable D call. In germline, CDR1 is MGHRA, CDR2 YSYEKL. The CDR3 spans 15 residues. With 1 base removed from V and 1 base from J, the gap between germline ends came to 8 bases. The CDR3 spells CASSQGVWSNQPQHF. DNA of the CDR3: TGCGCCAGCAGCCAAGGAGTGTGGAGCAATCAGCCCCAGCATTTT.

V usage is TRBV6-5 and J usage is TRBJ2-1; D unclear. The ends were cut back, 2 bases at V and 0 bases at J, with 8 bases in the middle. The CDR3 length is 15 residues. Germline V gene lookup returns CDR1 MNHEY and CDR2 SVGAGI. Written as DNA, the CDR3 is TGTGCCAGCAGTTACGTGGCTGGCTCCTACAATGAGCAGTTCTTC. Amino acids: CASSYVAGSYNEQFF.

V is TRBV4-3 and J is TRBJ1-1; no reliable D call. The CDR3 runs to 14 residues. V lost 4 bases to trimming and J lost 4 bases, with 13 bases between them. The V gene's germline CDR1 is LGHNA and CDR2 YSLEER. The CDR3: CASSPQEGFTEAFF. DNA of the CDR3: TGCGCCAGCAGCCCCCAAGAGGGCTTCACTGAAGCTTTCTTT.

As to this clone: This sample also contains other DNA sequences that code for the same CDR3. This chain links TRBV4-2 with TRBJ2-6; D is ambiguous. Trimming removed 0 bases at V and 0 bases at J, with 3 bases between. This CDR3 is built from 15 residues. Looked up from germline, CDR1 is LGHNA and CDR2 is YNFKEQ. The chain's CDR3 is CASSQDSSGANVLTF. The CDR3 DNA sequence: TGTGCCAGCAGCCAAGACTCCTCTGGGGCCAACGTCCTGACTTTC.

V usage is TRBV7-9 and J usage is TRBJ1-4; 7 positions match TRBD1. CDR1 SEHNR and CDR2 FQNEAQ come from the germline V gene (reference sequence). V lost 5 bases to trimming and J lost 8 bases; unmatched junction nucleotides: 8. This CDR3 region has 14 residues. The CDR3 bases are TGTGCCAGCAGCCTTGGACAGGACGGAGAAAAACTGTTTTTT. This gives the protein CASSLGQDGEKLFF.

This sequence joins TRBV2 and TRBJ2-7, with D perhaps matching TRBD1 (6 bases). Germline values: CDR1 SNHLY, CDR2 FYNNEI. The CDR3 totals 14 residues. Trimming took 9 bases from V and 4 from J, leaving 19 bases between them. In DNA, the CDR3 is TGTGCCAGTACGGATCAGGGGATCCCTTACGAGCAGTACTTC. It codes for CASTDQGIPYEQYF.

For the CDR3, the DNA is TGTGCCAGCAGCCCGTACGCAGGGTCCTACAATGAGCAGTTCTTC. Translated: CASSPYAGSYNEQFF. This sequence joins TRBV11-2 and TRBJ2-1, with D possibly being TRBD1 (5 bases). Per the germline V gene, CDR1 is SGHAT and CDR2 is FQNNGV. The V end lost 5 bases, the J end lost 1 base, and 12 bases lay between the germline ends. This CDR3 comprises 15 residues.

Here the CDR3 reads CASSSSGGGYTF. The CDR3 DNA reads as TGTGCCAGCAGTTCGTCGGGGGGTGGCTACACCTTC. V gene TRBV12-3 or TRBV12-4 combines with J gene TRBJ1-2; D may be TRBD1 (5 bases). The CDR3 extends over 12 amino acids. Trimming took off 4 bases at V and 7 bases at J, with 10 bases between the two ends.

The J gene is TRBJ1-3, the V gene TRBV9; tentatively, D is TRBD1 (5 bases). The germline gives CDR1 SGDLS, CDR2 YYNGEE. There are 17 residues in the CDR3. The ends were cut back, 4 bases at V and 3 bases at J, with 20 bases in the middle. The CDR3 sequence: CASSKDPRGVDGNTIYF. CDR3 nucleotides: TGTGCCAGCAGCAAAGATCCCCGGGGGGTGGATGGAAACACCATATATTTT.

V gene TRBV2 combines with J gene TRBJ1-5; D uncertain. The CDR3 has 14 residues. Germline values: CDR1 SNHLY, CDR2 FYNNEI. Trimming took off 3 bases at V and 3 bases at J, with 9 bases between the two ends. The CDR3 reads CASSEEVYNQPQHF. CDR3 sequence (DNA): TGTGCCAGCAGTGAGGAGGTCTACAATCAGCCCCAGCATTTT.

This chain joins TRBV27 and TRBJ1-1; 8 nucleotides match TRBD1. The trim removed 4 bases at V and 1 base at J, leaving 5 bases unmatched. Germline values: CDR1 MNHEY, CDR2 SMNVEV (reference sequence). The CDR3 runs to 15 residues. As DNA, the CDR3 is TGTGCCAGCAGTTCCTATGGGACAGGGAACACTGAAGCTTTCTTT. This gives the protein CASSSYGTGNTEAFF.

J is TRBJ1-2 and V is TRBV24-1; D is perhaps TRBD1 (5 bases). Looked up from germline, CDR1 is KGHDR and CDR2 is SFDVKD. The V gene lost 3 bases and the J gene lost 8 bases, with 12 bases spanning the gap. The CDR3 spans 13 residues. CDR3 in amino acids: CATSDGTVLGYTF. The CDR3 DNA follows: TGTGCCACCAGTGATGGGACTGTATTGGGCTACACCTTC.